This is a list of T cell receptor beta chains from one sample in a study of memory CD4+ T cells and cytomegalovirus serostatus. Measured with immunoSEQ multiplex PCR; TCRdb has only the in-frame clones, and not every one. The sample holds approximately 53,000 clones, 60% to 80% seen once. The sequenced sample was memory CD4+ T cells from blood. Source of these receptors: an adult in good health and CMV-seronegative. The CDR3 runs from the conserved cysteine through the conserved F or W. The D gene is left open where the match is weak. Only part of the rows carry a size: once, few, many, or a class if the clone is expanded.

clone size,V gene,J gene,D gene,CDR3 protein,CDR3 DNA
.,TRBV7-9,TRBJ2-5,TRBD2,CASSSGLAGVGETQYF,TGTGCCAGCAGCTCAGGACTAGCGGGAGTCGGAGAGACCCAGTACTTC
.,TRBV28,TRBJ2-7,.,CASSLWGESSYEQYF,TGTGCCAGCAGTTTATGGGGAGAGAGCTCCTACGAGCAGTACTTC
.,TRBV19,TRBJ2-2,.,CASSSPGPMAGELFF,TGTGCCAGTAGTTCACCGGGCCCCATGGCCGGGGAGCTGTTTTTT
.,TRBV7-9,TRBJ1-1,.,CASSGNSFGRTEAFF,TGTGCCAGCAGCGGCAACAGTTTTGGTAGGACTGAAGCTTTCTTT
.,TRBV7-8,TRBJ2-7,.,CASSFGGQEQYF,TGTGCCAGCAGCTTCGGGGGACAGGAGCAGTACTTC
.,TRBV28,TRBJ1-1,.,CASSLSGRGTGNTEAFF,TGTGCCAGCAGTTTATCGGGCAGGGGCACGGGGAACACTGAAGCTTTCTTT
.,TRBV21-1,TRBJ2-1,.,CASSKGRTSGRNGKMEQCDEQFF,TGTGCCAGCAGCAAAGGCCGGACTAGCGGGAGGAACGGTAAAATGGAACAATGCGATGAGCAGTTCTTC
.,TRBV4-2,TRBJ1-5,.,CASSQDPDWYSNQPQHF,TGTGCCAGCAGCCAAGATCCCGACTGGTATAGCAATCAGCCCCAGCATTTT
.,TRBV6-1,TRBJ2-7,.,CASELGGTYEQYF,TGTGCCAGCGAATTAGGCGGGACCTACGAGCAGTACTTC
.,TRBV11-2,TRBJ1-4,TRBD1,CASSLGDRRPHNEKLFF,TGTGCCAGCAGCTTAGGGGACAGGAGACCCCATAATGAAAAACTGTTTTTT
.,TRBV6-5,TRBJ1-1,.,CASSYLQHKNTEAFF,TGTGCCAGCAGTTACCTACAGCATAAGAACACTGAAGCTTTCTTT
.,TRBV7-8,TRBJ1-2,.,CASSLQPNYGYTF,TGTGCCAGCAGCCTGCAACCCAACTATGGCTACACCTTC
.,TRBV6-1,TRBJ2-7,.,CASTVSYEQYF,TGTGCCAGCACGGTGTCCTACGAGCAGTACTTC
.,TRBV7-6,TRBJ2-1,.,CASSPSGDEQFF,TGTGCCAGCAGTCCGTCAGGGGATGAGCAGTTCTTC
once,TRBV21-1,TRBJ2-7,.,CASSGTGTYEQYF,TGTGCCAGCAGCGGAACTGGGACCTACGAGCAGTACTTC
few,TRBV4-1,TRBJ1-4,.,CASSQDRGDEKLFF,TGCGCCAGCAGCCAAGACCGAGGGGATGAAAAACTGTTTTTT
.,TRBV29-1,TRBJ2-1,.,CSAYLSNNEQFF,TGCAGCGCGTACTTGTCTAACAATGAGCAGTTCTTC
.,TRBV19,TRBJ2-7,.,CASSMPGTASYEQYF,TGTGCCAGTAGTATGCCGGGGACGGCATCCTACGAGCAGTACTTC
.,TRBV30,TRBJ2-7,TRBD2,CAWSAGLGIYEQYF,TGTGCCTGGAGTGCGGGACTAGGCATATACGAGCAGTACTTC
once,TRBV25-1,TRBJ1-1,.,CASRTSQQGLGAFF,TGTGCCAGCAGGACTTCCCAACAGGGCCTGGGGGCTTTCTTT
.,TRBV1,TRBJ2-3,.,CTSSQDGREVNSTDTQYF,TGCACCAGCAGCCAAGATGGGCGGGAGGTCAATAGCACAGATACGCAGTATTTT
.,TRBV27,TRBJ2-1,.,CASSLRQVLFF,TGTGCCAGCAGTTTAAGACAGGTTCTGTTCTTC
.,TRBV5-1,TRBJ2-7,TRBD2,CASSRGLAGVESYEQYF,TGCGCCAGCAGCCGGGGACTAGCGGGAGTGGAGTCCTACGAGCAGTACTTC
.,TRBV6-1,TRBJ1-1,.,CASSELWRNTEAFF,TGTGCCAGCAGTGAATTGTGGAGGAACACTGAAGCTTTCTTT
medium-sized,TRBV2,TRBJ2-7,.,CASSREISYEQYF,TGTGCCAGCAGTCGGGAGATTTCCTACGAGCAGTACTTC
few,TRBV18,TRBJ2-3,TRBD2,CASSPGGGTDTQYF,TGTGCCAGCTCACCTGGGGGGGGCACAGATACGCAGTATTTT
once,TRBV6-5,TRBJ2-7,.,CASSYSASSYEQYF,TGTGCCAGCAGTTACAGTGCTAGCTCCTACGAGCAGTACTTC
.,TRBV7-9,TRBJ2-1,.,CASSSGGPGEQFF,TGTGCCAGCAGCTCTGGGGGGCCCGGGGAGCAGTTCTTC
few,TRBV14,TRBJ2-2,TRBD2,CASSPMRGLAGGNTGELFF,TGTGCCAGCAGCCCCATGAGGGGACTAGCGGGAGGCAACACCGGGGAGCTGTTTTTT
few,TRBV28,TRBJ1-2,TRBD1,CASSPRGTGTYGYTF,TGTGCCAGCAGCCCCCGAGGGACAGGGACCTATGGCTACACCTTC